Listed below are T cell receptor beta chains from one sample, sequenced in a study of T cells in Graves' hyperthyroidism and ophthalmopathy. Each CDR3 protein is one row after TCRdb ran MiXCR on the multiplex PCR reads. Among around 700,000 distinct CDR3 sequences listed, around a sixth were seen once. Sequences were obtained from blood. These receptors came from a woman between 50 and 59 years old with Graves' hyperthyroidism that later progressed to Graves' ophthalmopathy. The CDR3 runs from the conserved cysteine through the conserved F or W. The listing skips clone size in some rows; elsewhere it reads once, few, many or a size class.

>TRBJ2-2|15|few|TRBV6-1
CASSEARRITGELFF
>TRBJ1-5|14|many|TRBV20-1
CSARGRGVDQPQHF
>TRBJ2-7|14|few|TRBV10-3
CAIRPGQGGVEQYF
>TRBJ2-3|16|-|TRBV5-5
CASSLEFSHGTDTQYF
>TRBJ2-7|16|-|TRBV6-1
CASRGGVAGVAYEQYF
>TRBJ1-2|15|-|TRBV6-1
CASSRGQGTFDGYTF
>TRBJ2-1|15|few|TRBV19
CASRAAGRKGNEQFF
>TRBJ1-2|11|few|TRBV20-1
CSDRDDYGYTF
>TRBJ2-7|14|-|TRBV2
CASSDGDGAYEQYF
>TRBJ1-2|14|few|TRBV6-2/TRBV6-3
CASSQPGNPYGYTF
>TRBJ2-5|14|-|TRBV6-1
CASSELGGQETQYF
>TRBJ2-3|17|many|TRBV11-2
CASSSLAGGPPTDTQYF
>TRBJ1-4|13|few|TRBV20-1
CSAREGVWEKLFF
>TRBJ2-1|12|many|TRBV13
CASTRGQDEQFF
>TRBJ2-3|14|-|TRBV24-1
CATSDRGYTDTQYF
>TRBJ1-5|13|few|TRBV19
CATYHGGNQPQHF